This T cell receptor (beta chain) originates from a study of human CD8 memory T cell subsets. Broader study findings: For this study, sequencing was restricted to the T cell receptor beta chains only.

Preparation of the TCR beta libraries relied on UMI-labeled 5' RACE. TCRdb reanalyzed the 5' RACE reads and collapses them to one entry per CDR3 protein, without DNA. This repertoire comprises 9,500 to 12,000 distinct CDR3 sequences; its ten largest clones make up about 14%. The CDR3 has 13 amino acids. Per the germline V gene, CDR1 is SGHVS and CDR2 is FNYEAQ. Turning to this clonotype: Its matching antigen is unknown.

The TCR sequence derives from a human donor in good health. The specimen was CD8+ T cells from PBMCs. The chain combines TRBV7-6 with TRBJ2-7; TCRdb's D call, TRBD2, is unchecked because there is no DNA. CDR3 sequence: CASSSGPSYEQYF.